This T cell receptor (beta chain) was profiled in a study of T cell responses to AZD1222 COVID-19 vaccine. The CDR3 has 13 amino acids. V was pared by 3 bases and J by 5 bases, with 11 bases between. Germline V gene data show CDR1 as MGHDK and CDR2 as SYGVNS. On this clone itself: As yet, its antigen is unknown.

Study results and limitations: Of the AZD1222 recipients, only five to seven were seropositive at baseline. Spike-wide vaccine-associated CD4 TCRs dominated at 160-218 and 743-854. Clonal diversity was possibly underestimated; the donors were predominantly white British and more often female.

Method: immunoSEQ multiplex PCR; TCRdb's copy keeps in-frame clones and lacks some. The repertoire consists of tens of thousands of clones, with 85% to 90% occurring once and the leading ten covering less than 15%. This chain links TRBV25-1 with TRBJ2-7; D is possibly TRBD1 or TRBD2 (5 bases each). This TCR derives from an adult who received the AZD1222 COVID-19 vaccine. The sequences come from peripheral blood, collected 28 days after the second AZD1222 dose. CDR3 in DNA: TGTGCCAGCAGTGAGCCCATGGGGGACGAGCAGTACTTC. Protein product: CASSEPMGDEQYF.